These 17 T cell receptor beta chains were all obtained from the same sample, sequenced in a study of cytomegalovirus exposure and HLA in healthy donors (dated by TCRdb to the late 2010s). The library came from the immunoSEQ multiplex PCR assay. A mixture of 60 forward primers for TCR Vbeta segments and 13 reverse primers for TCR Jbeta segments was used in the multiplex PCR. TCRdb stores this immuneACCESS table with in-frame sequences only. Part of the clones is absent; in the studies checked, under half of the shortfall reflects unresolved V genes, and no reason is known for the rest. The sample table contains around 140,000 clones; only one count was recorded for 70% of them. The ten largest clones capture about 2.2% of the sample. Sequenced material: PBMCs. Every receptor here comes from an older woman in good health and CMV-seropositive.

The J gene is TRBJ1-1, the V gene TRBV6-1, with a possible D match to TRBD1 (6 bases). Germline V gives CDR1 MNHNS, CDR2 SASEGT. There are 13 residues in the CDR3. The V gene lost 2 bases and the J gene lost 9 bases, with 13 bases spanning the gap. The CDR3, as DNA: TGTGCCAGCAGTGAATCACGGACAGCCCAAGCTTTCTTT. Translation: CASSESRTAQAFF.

The CDR3 loop is CASSLTGYEQYF. CDR3 nucleotide sequence: TGTGCCAGCAGCTTAACAGGTTACGAGCAGTACTTC. V is TRBV7-9 and J is TRBJ2-7; TRBD1 is a possible D gene (5 bases). CDR3 size: 12 residues. Germline V gene lookup returns CDR1 SEHNR and CDR2 FQNEAQ (reference sequence). V lost 2 bases to trimming and J lost 4 bases, with 6 bases between them.

The V call is TRBV7-2, the J call TRBJ2-1; weak D call: TRBD2 (6 bases). The CDR3 sequence is 14 residues long. The germline gives CDR1 SGHTA, CDR2 FQGNSA. Trimming took 5 bases from V and 5 from J, leaving 13 bases between them. The CDR3 is CASSAQGTDNEQFF. The CDR3 DNA reads TGTGCCAGCAGCGCACAAGGGACTGACAATGAGCAGTTCTTC.

This clone showed up just a few times. The J gene is TRBJ1-1, the V gene TRBV5-1; weak D call: TRBD1 (5 bases). Germline CDR1 reads SGHRS; CDR2 reads YFSETQ. The V end was cut by 0 bases, the J end by 0 bases, with 12 bases between. This CDR3 has 16 residues. CDR3 sequence: CASSLAQGNMNTEAFF. DNA of the CDR3: TGCGCCAGCAGCTTGGCCCAGGGAAACATGAACACTGAAGCTTTCTTT.

In DNA, the CDR3 is TGTGCTAGTGGTTTGGGACAGGGGGCCTCCGAGCAGTACTTC. This gives the protein CASGLGQGASEQYF. The chain couples TRBV12-5 to TRBJ2-7; 10 nucleotides match TRBD1. The CDR3 length is 14 residues. Trimming took 1 base from V and 6 from J; bases not matched to a gene: 3. Germline-derived CDR1 and CDR2 are LGHNT and FRNRAP.

The genes are TRBV7-8 and TRBJ1-1; D unclear. The CDR3 is made up of 15 amino acids. Germline V gene sequence: CDR1 SGHVS, CDR2 FQNEAQ. V dropped 8 bases and J dropped 1 base, with 17 bases sitting between them. CDR3: CASGVRAGTNTEAFF. For the CDR3, the DNA is TGTGCCAGCGGAGTGAGGGCGGGAACGAACACTGAAGCTTTCTTT.

This clone was observed a single time. V gene TRBV7-9 combines with J gene TRBJ2-1; weak D call: TRBD2 (5 bases). Germline values: CDR1 SEHNR, CDR2 FQNEAQ (reference sequence). This CDR3 comprises 11 residues. V was shortened by 4 bases and J by 14 bases, with 12 bases between the two germline ends. CDR3 region: CASSSWTPKFF. The CDR3 DNA follows: TGTGCCAGCAGCTCCTGGACTCCAAAGTTCTTC.

This clone was seen a few times. This chain joins TRBV7-9 and TRBJ2-1, with unresolved D. CDR1 is SEHNR and CDR2 is FQNEAQ in the germline V gene (reference sequence). The CDR3 sequence is 9 residues long. The V gene lost 6 bases and the J gene lost 12 bases, with 6 bases spanning the gap. CDR3 amino acids: CASRSGQFF. In DNA, the CDR3 is TGTGCCAGCAGGTCGGGGCAGTTCTTC.

The chain links TRBV29-1 to TRBJ2-3, with D uncertain. V lost 6 bases and J lost 3, with 10 bases in between. CDR1 is SQVTM and CDR2 is ANQGSEA in the germline V gene. The CDR3 has 12 residues. The CDR3 region is CSVAFATDTQYF. In nucleotides, the CDR3 is TGCAGCGTGGCCTTTGCAACAGATACGCAGTATTTT.

J is TRBJ1-1 and V is TRBV6-1, with 7 positions matching TRBD1. The length of the CDR3 is 14 residues. Germline V CDR1 and CDR2: MNHNS, SASEGT. The V and J ends lost 7 bases and 4 bases, in that order; junction bases with no gene match: 9. CDR3 sequence: CASNLGGLGTEAFF. The CDR3 DNA reads TGTGCCAGCAACCTAGGGGGCCTGGGCACTGAAGCTTTCTTT.

This clone was seen only a few times. This chain uses TRBV15 with TRBJ1-4; no definite D call. CDR1 is LNHNV and CDR2 is YYDKDF in the germline V gene (reference sequence). V gave up 5 bases and J gave up 3 bases, with 13 bases separating them. This CDR3 has 15 residues. CDR3 in DNA: TGTGCCACCAGCCCCGCGGGTAGAGCTAATGAAAAACTGTTTTTT. It is translated as CATSPAGRANEKLFF.

This chain uses TRBV6-5 with TRBJ2-2; 7 bases align to TRBD1. This CDR3 has 15 amino acids. With V trimmed by 5 bases and J by 1 base, 4 bases remained unmatched. Germline CDR1 reads MNHEY; CDR2 reads SVGAGI. The DNA of the CDR3 is TGTGCCAGCAGTCCACAGGGGCGGAACACCGGGGAGCTGTTTTTT. Translated: CASSPQGRNTGELFF.

The chain couples TRBV5-4 to TRBJ2-7; TRBD2 might be the D (5 bases). The CDR3 length is 13 residues. CDR1 and CDR2 from the germline V gene are SGHNT and YYREEE (reference sequence). The V and J ends lost 0 bases and 6 bases respectively, with 10 bases between them. The DNA for the CDR3 is TGTGCCAGCAGCTTGGAGGGAGAAGGCGAGCAGTACTTC. It encodes CASSLEGEGEQYF.

The chain employs TRBV4-2 and TRBJ2-3; TRBD1 matches at 9 bases. Germline CDR1 is LGHNA and CDR2 is YNFKEQ. The CDR3 spans 16 residues. Trimming cost V 4 bases and J 6 bases; bases outside gene matches: 11. In nucleotides, the CDR3 is TGTGCCAGCAGCCCCCCAGCCGGGACAGGGAAGGATACGCAGTATTTT. It codes for CASSPPAGTGKDTQYF.

The chain links TRBV5-6 to TRBJ1-4; a possible D gene is TRBD1 (5 bases). The CDR3 runs 15 residues. V lost 1 base, J lost 7 bases, and 14 bases lay in between. CDR1 and CDR2 from the germline V gene are SGHDT and YYEEEE. The CDR3 bases are TGTGCCAGCAGCTTGAGTGGCACTCAGGGTGAAAAACTGTTTTTT. Translating it yields CASSLSGTQGEKLFF.

The gene calls are TRBV5-1 and TRBJ2-1, with 8 bases aligning to TRBD2. The junction had 12 bases not matched to a gene; V was cut back by 4 bases and J by 12 bases. Germline CDR1 reads SGHRS; CDR2 reads YFSETQ. This CDR3 contains 14 residues. The CDR3 DNA reads TGCGCCAGCAGCCCATCGGGACTAGGATATGGGCAGTTCTTC. This codes for CASSPSGLGYGQFF. Complete variable domain (other parts from reference TRBV5-1 and TRBJ2-1): KAGVTQTPRYLIKTRGQQVTLSCSPISGHRSVSWYQQTPGQGLQFLFEYFSETQRNKGNFPGRFSGRQFSNSRSEMNVSTLELGDSALYLCASSPSGLGYGQFFGPGTRLTVL.

This clone has only a few counts. This sequence joins TRBV7-9 and TRBJ2-3; 10 bases agree with TRBD1. Trimming cost V 4 bases and J 3 bases; bases outside gene matches: 4. The CDR3 loop spans 15 amino acids. Germline CDR1 and CDR2: SEHNR and FQNEAQ (reference sequence). CDR3 sequence (DNA): TGTGCCAGCAGCTACGGACAGGGGGTAACAGATACGCAGTATTTT. It yields the protein CASSYGQGVTDTQYF.